The 8 T cell receptor beta chains below all came from one sample that was sequenced in a study of shared clonotypes between healthy human individuals. Method: immunoSEQ multiplex PCR; TCRdb's copy keeps in-frame clones and lacks some. Of 2 million to 2.5 million clones in the sample, about 90% were seen once. Sample: naive CD4+ T cells from PBMCs. Specified subset: CD45RA+ positively selected. The receptors derive from a man younger than 35 in good health. Some clones in this sample may be carry-over from other donors' samples.

This clone has just one count. This chain connects TRBV4-2 to TRBJ1-2; maybe TRBD1 (5 bases). Trimming removed 0 bases from V and 5 bases from J, with 10 bases in between. CDR1 and CDR2 from the germline V gene are LGHNA and YNFKEQ. The CDR3 runs to 14 residues. CDR3 coding DNA: TGTGCCAGCAGCCAAGATCCAGGGCCGTATGGCTACACCTTC. This translates into CASSQDPGPYGYTF.

The chain carries TRBV5-5 and TRBJ2-7, with TRBD1 matching 8 bases. Germline lookup yields CDR1 SGHKS and CDR2 YYEKEE (reference sequence). This CDR3 has 16 residues. After removal of 2 bases from V and 5 bases from J, the junction contained 12 bases not matched to a gene. CDR3 sequence (DNA): TGTGCCAGCAGCTTTTCTCCCCAGGGGGCCTTGCACGAGCAGTACTTC. Translation gives CASSFSPQGALHEQYF.

The CDR3 is CASSQGVRGNYGYTF. In DNA, the CDR3 is TGTGCCAGCAGCCAAGGGGTCCGGGGAAACTATGGCTACACCTTC. The rearrangement uses TRBV7-8 and TRBJ1-2, with D tentatively TRBD1 (5 bases). This CDR3 region has 15 residues. Germline CDR1 and CDR2: SGHVS and FQNEAQ. Deletions cut 5 bases from V and 2 bases from J, with 15 bases between.

This chain connects TRBV27 to TRBJ2-2, with 7 bases lining up with TRBD1. The CDR3 is made up of 14 amino acids. The junction had 3 bases not matched to a gene; V was cut back by 2 bases and J by 6 bases. Per germline, CDR1 MNHEY and CDR2 SMNVEV (reference sequence). The CDR3 loop reads CASSLPGTAGELFF. The CDR3 coding sequence is TGTGCCAGCAGTTTACCCGGGACAGCCGGGGAGCTGTTTTTT.

The genes are TRBV5-1 and TRBJ2-2; 8 positions match TRBD2. In germline, CDR1 is SGHRS, CDR2 YFSETQ. V was clipped by 4 bases and J by 6 bases; unmatched bases: 11. The length of the CDR3 is 16 residues. The chain's CDR3 is CASSAWERELAGELFF. CDR3 nucleotides: TGCGCCAGCAGCGCGTGGGAGCGGGAGCTTGCCGGGGAGCTGTTTTTT.

V usage is TRBV20-1 and J usage is TRBJ1-1; D is ambiguous. This CDR3 is built from 11 residues. The V gene's germline CDR1 is DFQATT and CDR2 SNEGSKA (reference sequence). The V end was cut by 5 bases, the J end by 7 bases, with 11 bases between. CDR3 nucleotides: TGCAGTGCTTTAAACAGCTTTGAAGCTTTCTTT. This codes for CSALNSFEAFF.

The chain recombines TRBV10-3 with TRBJ1-4, with 7 positions matching TRBD1. The CDR3 runs to 15 residues. Trimming cost V 3 bases and J 3 bases; bases outside gene matches: 4. The germline V gene has CDR1 ENHRY and CDR2 SYGVKD. The CDR3 sequence is CAISEGGAANEKLFF. The CDR3 region has the DNA TGTGCCATCAGTGAAGGGGGCGCGGCTAATGAAAAACTGTTTTTT.

The chain carries TRBV27 and TRBJ2-2; 8 positions match TRBD1. With 7 bases clipped from V and 6 bases from J, the junction kept 19 bases outside the gene matches. Germline V gives CDR1 MNHEY, CDR2 SMNVEV (reference sequence). This CDR3 contains 18 residues. The CDR3 spells CASTRFAGGILPPGELFF. The CDR3 coding sequence is TGTGCCAGCACCCGATTCGCAGGGGGCATCCTCCCCCCCGGGGAGCTGTTTTTT.